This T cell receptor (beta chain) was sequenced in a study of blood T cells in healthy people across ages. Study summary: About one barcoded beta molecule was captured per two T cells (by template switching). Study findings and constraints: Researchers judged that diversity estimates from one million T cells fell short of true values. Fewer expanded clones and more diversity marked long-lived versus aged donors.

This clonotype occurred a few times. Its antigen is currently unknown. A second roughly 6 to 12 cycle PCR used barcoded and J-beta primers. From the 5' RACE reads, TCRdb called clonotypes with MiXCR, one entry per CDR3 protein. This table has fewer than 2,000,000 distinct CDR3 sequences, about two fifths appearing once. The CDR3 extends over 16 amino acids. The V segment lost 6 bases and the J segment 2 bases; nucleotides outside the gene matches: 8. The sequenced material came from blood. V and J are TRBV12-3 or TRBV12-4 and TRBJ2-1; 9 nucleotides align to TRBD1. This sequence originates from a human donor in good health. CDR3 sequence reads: CASRSGTGPTYNEQFF. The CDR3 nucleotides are TGTGCCAGCAGGTCCGGGACAGGGCCTACCTACAATGAGCAGTTCTTC.